This is a list of T cell receptor beta chains from one sample in a study of blood T cell repertoires in COVID-19. TCRdb's copy holds only in-frame clones and misses some; the assay was immunoSEQ multiplex PCR. The sample lists 230,000 or so clones; roughly 84% were seen once. Source material: PBMCs or T cells enriched from blood (not recorded which). The receptors stem from a woman aged 50 to 65 who had been exposed to COVID-19. CDR3s include the opening cysteine and the closing phenylalanine or tryptophan. A D gene is named only where the DNA matches it firmly. Not all rows give a size; the values are once, few, many and, for expanded clones, a class.

D gene,clone size,J gene,V gene,CDR3 protein,CDR3 DNA
-,-,TRBJ1-1,TRBV29-1,CSVQVNTEAFF,TGCAGCGTACAGGTTAACACTGAAGCTTTCTTT
TRBD1,-,TRBJ1-4,TRBV4-2,CASSQGSGTGRKLFF,TGTGCCAGCAGCCAAGGGTCCGGGACAGGGAGAAAACTGTTTTTT
-,-,TRBJ2-7,TRBV19,CASSIEAGQNYEQYF,TGTGCCAGTAGTATAGAGGCGGGACAGAACTACGAGCAGTACTTC
TRBD1,few,TRBJ2-1,TRBV5-5,CASSSGTGFRNEQFF,TGTGCCAGCAGTTCCGGGACAGGGTTCCGCAATGAGCAGTTCTTC
TRBD1,-,TRBJ1-1,TRBV19,CASRRSTGDTEAFF,TGTGCCAGTAGACGATCCACAGGGGACACTGAAGCTTTCTTT
TRBD1,-,TRBJ1-6,TRBV2,CASRTFTGGNSPLHF,TGTGCCAGCAGGACCTTTACAGGGGGTAATTCACCCCTCCACTTT
-,-,TRBJ1-2,TRBV4-1,CASSQQGLDYGYTF,TGCGCCAGCAGCCAACAGGGGCTCGACTATGGCTACACCTTC
TRBD1,-,TRBJ1-6,TRBV11-2,CASSFLQGFYNSPLHF,TGTGCCAGCAGCTTCCTACAGGGGTTCTATAATTCACCCCTCCACTTT
TRBD2,few,TRBJ2-1,TRBV7-3,CASSMTSGGAIEQFF,TGTGCCAGCAGCATGACTAGCGGGGGGGCCATTGAGCAGTTCTTC
-,-,TRBJ2-1,TRBV27,CASSLVGSSYNEQFF,TGTGCCAGCAGTTTGGTCGGGAGCTCCTACAATGAGCAGTTCTTC
TRBD2,-,TRBJ2-3,TRBV11-2,CATNGGVSTDTQYF,TGTGCCACGAACGGGGGGGTGAGCACAGATACGCAGTATTTT
-,-,TRBJ1-2,TRBV6-5,CASSHREGNGYTF,TGTGCCAGCAGTCACAGGGAAGGGAATGGCTACACCTTC
-,-,TRBJ1-1,TRBV28,CASSGRGAKTEAFF,TGTGCCAGCAGTGGGAGGGGGGCGAAGACTGAAGCTTTCTTT
TRBD2,once,TRBJ2-1,TRBV6-5,CASSISGGAQNEQFF,TGTGCCAGCAGTATTAGCGGGGGGGCTCAGAATGAGCAGTTCTTC
TRBD1,-,TRBJ1-1,TRBV10-3,CAISETETGNAEAFF,TGTGCCATCAGTGAGACCGAGACAGGGAACGCTGAAGCTTTCTTT
TRBD1,-,TRBJ2-2,TRBV11-3,CASSLTGDTGELFF,TGTGCCAGCAGCTTAACAGGGGACACCGGGGAGCTGTTTTTT
-,-,TRBJ2-7,TRBV12-2,CASRLSCAYEQYF,TGTGCAAGTCGCCTAAGTTGTGCTTACGAGCAGTACTTC
TRBD1,-,TRBJ2-6,TRBV10-3,CAIGGRGLGANVLTF,TGTGCCATAGGTGGCAGGGGGCTCGGGGCCAACGTCCTGACTTTC
TRBD2,once,TRBJ2-3,TRBV6-5,CASRGQRGWADTQYF,TGTGCCAGCAGGGGCCAGCGGGGGTGGGCAGATACGCAGTATTTT
TRBD1,-,TRBJ2-5,TRBV5-1,CASSQQGAKETQYF,TGCGCCAGCTCACAACAGGGGGCCAAAGAGACCCAGTACTTC
-,-,TRBJ1-5,TRBV2,CASSHDRNQPQHF,TGTGCCAGCAGCCACGACAGGAATCAGCCCCAGCATTTT
-,once,TRBJ1-4,TRBV4-2,CASSLRGGADEKLFF,TGTGCCAGCAGCCTCCGGGGGGGGGCCGATGAAAAACTGTTTTTT
-,-,TRBJ2-5,TRBV9,CASSVSGNNLVETQYF,TGTGCCAGCAGCGTCAGCGGCAACAACTTAGTCGAGACCCAGTACTTC
-,-,TRBJ1-2,TRBV19,CASSPSGSGGYTF,TGTGCCAGTAGTCCCTCGGGGTCTGGTGGCTACACCTTC
TRBD1,-,TRBJ1-1,TRBV5-1,CASSPRTGNPEAFF,TGCGCCAGCAGCCCGAGGACAGGGAATCCTGAAGCTTTCTTT
-,-,TRBJ2-3,TRBV5-1,CASSTIATGGADTQYF,TGCGCCAGCAGCACGATCGCTACAGGGGGGGCAGATACGCAGTATTTT
-,-,TRBJ2-2,TRBV10-1,CASRGANTGELFF,TGCGCCTCCAGGGGCGCGAACACCGGGGAGCTGTTTTTT
-,-,TRBJ1-1,TRBV6-2/TRBV6-3,CASSYSREYTEAFF,TGTGCCAGCAGTTACTCGAGGGAGTACACTGAAGCTTTCTTT
TRBD2,-,TRBJ2-5,TRBV7-9,CASSFSGVEIETQYF,TGTGCCAGCAGCTTTAGCGGGGTGGAGATTGAGACCCAGTACTTC
-,-,TRBJ2-3,TRBV7-9,CASSSGLQTDTQYF,TGTGCCAGCAGCTCAGGACTACAAACAGATACGCAGTATTTT
TRBD2,-,TRBJ2-1,TRBV28,CASSSPSGYNEQFF,TGTGCCAGCAGTTCCCCTAGCGGCTACAATGAGCAGTTCTTC
-,-,TRBJ2-7,TRBV5-8,CASSLPPGVGSYEQYF,TGTGCCAGCAGCCTCCCGCCAGGGGTGGGGTCCTACGAGCAGTACTTC
-,-,TRBJ1-1,TRBV7-9,CASSASVNTEAFF,TGTGCCAGCAGCGCATCGGTAAACACTGAAGCTTTCTTT
-,-,TRBJ1-1,TRBV21-1,CASRGRDTEAFF,TGTGCCAGCAGAGGCAGGGACACTGAAGCTTTCTTT
TRBD1,-,TRBJ1-1,TRBV28,CASSFAGGTEAFF,TGTGCCAGCAGTTTTGCAGGGGGCACTGAAGCTTTCTTT
-,-,TRBJ1-1,TRBV9,CASSVMWYKGGHLNSFAPNTEAFF,TGTGCCAGCAGCGTAATGTGGTACAAAGGGGGACATCTTAACTCTTTTGCACCAAACACTGAAGCTTTCTTT
-,many,TRBJ1-1,TRBV10-3,CAISSTGKGTEAFF,TGTGCCATCTCCTCGACAGGCAAGGGCACTGAAGCTTTCTTT
-,-,TRBJ1-3,TRBV13,CASQLVSGNTIYF,TGTGCCAGCCAACTTGTCTCTGGAAACACCATATATTTT
TRBD2,-,TRBJ2-7,TRBV12-3/TRBV12-4,CASSTSGGAEQYF,TGTGCCAGCAGTACTAGCGGGGGGGCCGAGCAGTACTTC
-,-,TRBJ2-2,TRBV12-5,CASGSTGLTTGELFF,TGTGCTAGTGGTTCTACGGGTCTTACAACCGGGGAGCTGTTTTTT
TRBD2,-,TRBJ2-1,TRBV2,CASSPKTSGGTYNEQFF,TGTGCCAGCAGTCCAAAGACTAGCGGGGGAACCTACAATGAGCAGTTCTTC
TRBD1,-,TRBJ1-4,TRBV27,CASSPGQGAVKLFF,TGTGCCAGCAGCCCCGGACAGGGGGCTGTAAAACTGTTTTTT
-,-,TRBJ2-7,TRBV5-6,CASSLGAYEQYF,TGTGCCAGCAGCTTGGGAGCCTACGAGCAGTACTTC
-,once,TRBJ1-2,TRBV5-6,CASSGTGSRYGYTF,TGTGCCAGCAGCGGAACAGGGAGCAGGTATGGCTACACCTTC
-,few,TRBJ2-5,TRBV2,CASTRKETQYF,TGTGCCAGCACGCGGAAAGAGACCCAGTACTTC
TRBD1,few,TRBJ2-2,TRBV5-6,CASSWTGGGNTGELFF,TGTGCCAGCAGCTGGACAGGGGGCGGGAACACCGGGGAGCTGTTTTTT
-,-,TRBJ1-2,TRBV4-3,CASSQEGRANYGYTF,TGCGCCAGCAGCCAAGAAGGCAGGGCTAACTATGGCTACACCTTC
TRBD1,-,TRBJ1-2,TRBV5-8,CASSLTRDRAYYGYTF,TGTGCCAGCAGCTTGACTCGGGACAGGGCTTACTATGGCTACACCTTC
-,-,TRBJ1-2,TRBV11-2,CASSLGDTYGYTF,TGTGCCAGCAGCTTGGGGGACACCTATGGCTACACCTTC
-,-,TRBJ2-7,TRBV6-2/TRBV6-3,CASSYLRGGYEQYF,TGTGCCAGCAGTTATCTAAGGGGAGGATACGAGCAGTACTTC
-,-,TRBJ2-1,TRBV2,CASRRVAGSNEQFF,TGTGCCAGCCGCCGCGTCGCAGGCAGCAATGAGCAGTTCTTC
-,-,TRBJ2-5,TRBV5-1,CASSLMGQQETQYF,TGCGCCAGCAGCTTGATGGGACAACAAGAGACCCAGTACTTC
TRBD2,once,TRBJ2-1,TRBV5-4,CASSLGVAGSNEQFF,TGTGCCAGCAGCTTGGGCGTAGCGGGGTCTAATGAGCAGTTCTTC
-,-,TRBJ2-1,TRBV3-1/TRBV3-2,CASSQDRGGDHNEQFF,TGTGCCAGCAGCCAAGATAGGGGGGGGGATCACAATGAGCAGTTCTTC
-,few,TRBJ2-1,TRBV29-1,CSVDPYNEQFF,TGCAGCGTTGATCCGTACAATGAGCAGTTCTTC